The clone carrying this T cell receptor (beta chain) was seen ten or more times. Its antigen is as yet unknown. This record comes from a study of early T cells in non-severe SARS-CoV-2 infection. Across the study: The study sequenced bulk RNA from unsorted whole blood, with chains unpaired. Study-level findings and limits: Matches to VDJdb favored anti-spike CD8 responses and missed private and CD4 specificities.

The library protocol tagged individual cDNA molecules with unique molecular identifiers. TCRdb analysed the 5' RACE reads with MiXCR anew, one entry per CDR3 protein. This table holds fewer than 70,000 distinct CDR3 sequences, more than 3.5% found once. V shed 7 bases and J shed 0 bases, with 13 bases lying between them. CDR1 MNHNS and CDR2 SASEGT come from the germline V gene. This CDR3 has 15 residues. The gene calls are TRBV6-1 and TRBJ1-5, with D possibly being TRBD1 (6 bases). The sequences come from whole blood, collected at baseline. The sequence was collected from an adult who was a healthcare worker with PCR-confirmed SARS-CoV-2 infection or an uninfected control (not recorded which). The donor label of this sample is uncertain. The DNA of the CDR3 is TGTGCCAGCACCGGACAGACCTATAGCAATCAGCCCCAGCATTTT. Protein product: CASTGQTYSNQPQHF.